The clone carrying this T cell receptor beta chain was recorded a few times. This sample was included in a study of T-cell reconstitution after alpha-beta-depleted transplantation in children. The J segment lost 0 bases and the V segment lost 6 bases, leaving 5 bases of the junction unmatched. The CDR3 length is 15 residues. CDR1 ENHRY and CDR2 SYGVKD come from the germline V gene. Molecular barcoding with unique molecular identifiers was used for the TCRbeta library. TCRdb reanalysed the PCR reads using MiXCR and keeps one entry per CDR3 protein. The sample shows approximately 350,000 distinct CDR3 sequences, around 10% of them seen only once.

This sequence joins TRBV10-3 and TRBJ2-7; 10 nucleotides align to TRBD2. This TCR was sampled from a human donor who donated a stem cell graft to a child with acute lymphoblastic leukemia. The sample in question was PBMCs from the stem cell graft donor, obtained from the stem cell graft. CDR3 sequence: CAISTTSGASYEQYF. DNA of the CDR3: TGTGCCATCAGCACTACTAGCGGGGCCTCCTACGAGCAGTACTTC.